This T cell receptor (beta chain) appears in the sequencing data of a study of blood T cell repertoires in COVID-19. The wider study: Samples representing acute and convalescent COVID-19 were sourced from the United States, Italy and Spain. T cells, B-cell-depleted T cells, or PBMCs supplied cDNA or gDNA.

Source study methods: It was from reference gene primer amplification that nucleated cell counts were estimated. TCRdb keeps only in-frame clones here, not all; method: immunoSEQ multiplex PCR. V and J calls and clone size are given by that table; D and trimming were obtained from the DNA. This table has 80,000 to 100,000 clones, around 78% appearing once. V shed 6 bases, J shed 6 bases, and the junction held 12 bases outside the gene matches. The CDR3 length is 16 residues. Germline V lookup: CDR1 KGHSH, CDR2 LQKENI. This clonotype was sampled from a human donor in a cohort sampled during active COVID-19. Sequenced sample: peripheral blood. V usage is TRBV18 and J usage is TRBJ2-1; 9 nucleotides agree with TRBD1. The CDR3 reads CASSPLEQGAVNEQFF. The CDR3 nucleotides read TGTGCCAGCTCCCCCCTAGAACAGGGGGCAGTCAATGAGCAGTTCTTC.